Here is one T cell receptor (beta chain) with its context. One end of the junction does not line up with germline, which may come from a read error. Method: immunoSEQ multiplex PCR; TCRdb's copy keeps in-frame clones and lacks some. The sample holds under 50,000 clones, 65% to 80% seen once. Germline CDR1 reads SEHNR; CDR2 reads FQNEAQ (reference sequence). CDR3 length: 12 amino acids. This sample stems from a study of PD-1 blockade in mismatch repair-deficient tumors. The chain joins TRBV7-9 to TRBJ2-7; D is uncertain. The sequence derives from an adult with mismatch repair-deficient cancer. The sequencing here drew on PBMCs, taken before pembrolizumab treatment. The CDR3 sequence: CASSLSTYEQCF. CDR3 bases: TGTGCCAGCAGCTTATCTACCTACGAGCAGTGCTTC.